The next 27 T cell receptor beta chains were all read from a single sample in a study of shared clonotypes between healthy human individuals. Data came from immunoSEQ multiplex PCR; TCRdb stores just in-frame clones and leaves some out. The sample has about 2 million clones; roughly 95% are singletons. Sequencing was performed on naive CD4+ T cells sorted from blood. The subset denotes: CD45RA+ positively selected. The origin of the receptors is a man aged 18 to 30 in good health.

This chain links TRBV23-1 with TRBJ1-5; TRBD1 is a possible D gene (5 bases). TRBV23-1 is known as an ORF, though its function is uncertain. Between the trimmed V and J ends, which lost 8 bases and 5 bases, there was a span of 13 bases. CDR3 size: 13 residues. The CDR3 coding sequence is TGCGCCAGCCAGGGAGAGCTCGATCAGCCCCAGCATTTT. Its protein product is CASQGELDQPQHF.

A single count supports this clone. The chain combines TRBV6-5 with TRBJ2-7; TRBD1 aligns across 8 bases. Germline CDR1 is MNHEY and CDR2 is SVGAGI. V dropped 6 bases and J dropped 1; count of bases not matched to a gene: 8. The CDR3 contains 15 residues. CDR3 in amino acids: CASSKSRTGSYEQYF. The DNA for the CDR3 is TGTGCCAGCAGCAAATCCAGGACAGGGTCCTACGAGCAGTACTTC.

The chain couples TRBV4-3 to TRBJ2-3, with TRBD1 identical over 9 bases. CDR3 length equals 16 residues. Trimming removed 3 bases from V and 2 bases from J; junction bases left unmatched: 6. The germline CDR1 and CDR2 sequences are LGHNA and YSLEER. The CDR3 DNA reads TGCGCCAGCAGCCACAACAGGGGGCTGAACACAGATACGCAGTATTTT. Translating gives CASSHNRGLNTDTQYF.

The chain couples TRBV7-6 to TRBJ2-2; D is perhaps TRBD2 (5 bases). The germline CDR1 and CDR2 sequences are SGHVS and FNYEAQ. The CDR3 runs to 15 residues. V lost 4 bases, J lost 1 base, and 10 bases lay in between. In DNA, the CDR3 is TGTGCCAGCAGCTCCCCGGGATGGAACACCGGGGAGCTGTTTTTT. Translation: CASSSPGWNTGELFF. Drawing the rest from reference TRBV7-6 and TRBJ2-2, the complete variable domain is GAGVSQSPRYKVTKRGQDVALRCDPISGHVSLYWYRQALGQGPEFLTYFNYEAQQDKSGLPNDRFSAERPEGSISTLTIQRTEQRDSAMYRCASSSPGWNTGELFFGEGSRLTVL.

The rearrangement uses TRBV5-1 and TRBJ2-1; 10 positions agree with TRBD1. The germline V gene has CDR1 SGHRS and CDR2 YFSETQ. With V trimmed by 4 bases and J by 1 base, 5 bases remained unmatched. The CDR3 totals 16 residues. CDR3 residues: CASSIGQGGSYNEQFF. The CDR3 DNA follows: TGCGCCAGCAGCATAGGACAGGGGGGTTCCTACAATGAGCAGTTCTTC.

V and J are TRBV30 and TRBJ2-2; 7 bases align to TRBD1. Germline-derived CDR1 and CDR2 are GTSNPN and SVGIG (reference sequence). J lost 4 bases, V lost 6 bases, and 8 bases had no gene match. This CDR3 region has 14 residues. The CDR3 reads CACLQGWSTGELFF. The CDR3 DNA is TGTGCCTGCCTACAGGGGTGGAGCACCGGGGAGCTGTTTTTT. Based on the CDR3 plus reference TRBV30 and TRBJ2-2, the full variable domain is SQTIHQWPATLVQPVGSPLSLECTVEGTSNPNLYWYRQAAGRGLQLLFYSVGIGQISSEVPQNLSASRPQDRQFILSSKKLLLSDSGFYLCACLQGWSTGELFFGEGSRLTVL.

The rearrangement links TRBV27 to TRBJ1-6, with D uncertain. The germline V and J ends were trimmed by 6 bases and 6 bases, with 18 bases remaining between them. CDR3 size: 16 residues. From germline, CDR1 is MNHEY and CDR2 SMNVEV (reference sequence). The CDR3 protein is CASSPRALPANSPLHF. CDR3 coding DNA: TGTGCCAGCAGCCCTCGGGCCCTGCCGGCTAATTCACCCCTCCACTTT.

V usage is TRBV4-1 and J usage is TRBJ1-1, with 10 bases lining up with TRBD1. CDR1 and CDR2 from the germline V gene are MGHRA and YSYEKL. V was clipped by 4 bases and J by 4 bases; unmatched bases: 9. The CDR3 is 16 residues long. The CDR3 nucleotides are TGCGCCAGCAGCCGGGTGGGGGACAGGGGTCTCACTGAAGCTTTCTTT. Protein sequence: CASSRVGDRGLTEAFF.

The genes are TRBV28 and TRBJ1-1; D might be TRBD1 (5 bases). The CDR3 length is 17 residues. CDR1 and CDR2 from the germline V gene are MDHEN and SYDVKM. Trimming took 1 base from V and 2 from J, leaving 17 bases between them. The chain's CDR3 is CASSLLALRGTNTEAFF. For the CDR3, the DNA is TGTGCCAGCAGTTTATTGGCCCTTCGGGGGACCAACACTGAAGCTTTCTTT.

This chain joins TRBV5-1 and TRBJ1-2; a weak D match, TRBD1 (5 bases). This CDR3 comprises 12 residues. V shed 7 bases and J shed 8 bases, with 15 bases lying between them. The germline CDR1 and CDR2 sequences are SGHRS and YFSETQ. The CDR3 here is CASSPEGRGYTF. DNA of the CDR3: TGCGCCAGCTCCCCGGAGGGGCGAGGCTACACCTTC.

The gene calls are TRBV28 and TRBJ2-2, with D possibly TRBD1 on 5 matching bases. Per the germline V gene, CDR1 is MDHEN and CDR2 is SYDVKM. Trimming pared 1 base from V and 0 bases from J, leaving 9 bases between. The CDR3 contains 16 residues. CDR3 sequence (DNA): TGTGCCAGCAGTTTATTTCCAGGGACGAACACCGGGGAGCTGTTTTTT. Its translation is CASSLFPGTNTGELFF.

Of note for this clone: A clone one base away is much larger, so this may be a read error. V usage is TRBV10-1 and J usage is TRBJ2-1; TRBD2 agrees at 11 bases. Germline trimming cut 6 bases from V and 0 bases from J; bases unmatched to any gene: 4. CDR3 size: 16 residues. Germline CDR1 is WNHNN and CDR2 is SYGVQD (reference sequence). CDR3 region: CASSSSGGSSYNEQFF. In DNA, the CDR3 is TGCGCCAGCAGCTCTAGCGGGGGGAGCTCCTACAATGAGCAGTTCTTC.

V gene TRBV28 combines with J gene TRBJ1-1; the D gene is possibly TRBD1 (5 bases). The CDR3 consists of 15 residues. V dropped 1 base and J dropped 1 base, with 10 bases sitting between them. Germline lookup yields CDR1 MDHEN and CDR2 SYDVKM. CDR3 in amino acids: CASSLFSDTNTEAFF. CDR3 DNA sequence: TGTGCCAGCAGTTTATTCTCGGACACGAACACTGAAGCTTTCTTT.

This chain joins TRBV10-3 and TRBJ1-5, with D possibly matching TRBD1 (6 bases). CDR3 length: 16 amino acids. Between the trimmed V and J ends, which lost 2 bases and 2 bases, there was a span of 13 bases. CDR1 is ENHRY and CDR2 is SYGVKD in the germline V gene. The CDR3, as DNA: TGTGCCATCAGTGAGCGAGGGGGAGATGGCAATCAGCCCCAGCATTTT. Translating it yields CAISERGGDGNQPQHF.

The chain carries TRBV15 and TRBJ2-7; D unresolved. V lost 3 bases and J lost 2, with 23 bases in between. CDR1 is LNHNV and CDR2 is YYDKDF in the germline V gene (reference sequence). This CDR3 is 18 amino acids long. CDR3 bases: TGTGCCACCAGCAGTGAGAGCGCTCTTGGCAGTCGGCCCTACGAGCAGTACTTC. The encoded protein is CATSSESALGSRPYEQYF.

The chain is built from TRBV19 and TRBJ1-2; 7 positions agree with TRBD1. With V trimmed by 6 bases and J by 2 bases, 6 bases remained unmatched. CDR1 is LNHDA and CDR2 is SQIVND in the germline V gene (reference sequence). This CDR3 has 14 amino acids. The CDR3 here is CASRGQRFNYGYTF. Written as DNA, the CDR3 is TGTGCCAGTAGGGGACAGCGATTCAACTATGGCTACACCTTC.

V gene TRBV5-1 combines with J gene TRBJ1-1; 8 bases match TRBD1. From germline, CDR1 is SGHRS and CDR2 YFSETQ. The CDR3 has 16 residues. V dropped 4 bases and J dropped 3; count of bases not matched to a gene: 11. CDR3 sequence (DNA): TGCGCCAGCAGCCCGTTGAGACAGGGGTCGTACACTGAAGCTTTCTTT. This codes for CASSPLRQGSYTEAFF.

The chain links TRBV18 to TRBJ1-1; 7 positions agree with TRBD1. Trimming took 2 bases from V and 7 from J; bases not matched to a gene: 10. This CDR3 is 15 amino acids long. Looked up from germline, CDR1 is KGHSH and CDR2 is LQKENI. The CDR3 loop is CASSPVEGGGIEAFF. The CDR3 bases are TGTGCCAGCTCACCAGTCGAAGGGGGCGGTATTGAAGCTTTCTTT.

The CDR3 coding sequence is TGTGCCAGCTCACCAGAACTAGTTGGGACCGAGATTAAAGCTTTCTTT. Its protein product is CASSPELVGTEIKAFF. This chain joins TRBV18 and TRBJ1-1; possible D gene TRBD1, 5 bases. Trimming cost V 2 bases and J 9 bases, with 22 bases left between them. The germline V gene encodes CDR1 KGHSH and CDR2 LQKENI. This CDR3 spans 16 amino acids.

The chain joins TRBV12-5 to TRBJ2-2; D unclear. Germline CDR1 LGHNT, CDR2 FRNRAP. The V end was cut by 3 bases, the J end by 0 bases, with 8 bases between. The CDR3 length is 15 residues. The CDR3 protein is CASGFGQTNTGELFF. CDR3 nucleotide sequence: TGTGCTAGTGGTTTTGGGCAGACGAACACCGGGGAGCTGTTTTTT.

This clone was observed a single time. Within the sample, other DNA sequences also encode this same CDR3. This chain links TRBV9 with TRBJ2-5; D could derive from TRBD1 or TRBD2 (5 bases each). CDR1 is SGDLS and CDR2 is YYNGEE in the germline V gene. The CDR3 consists of 14 residues. Trimming removed 0 bases from V and 1 base from J, with 7 bases in between. The CDR3 reads CASSVGGTQETQYF. CDR3 in DNA: TGTGCCAGCAGCGTAGGAGGGACCCAAGAGACCCAGTACTTC. Full variable domain (remainder filled in from reference TRBV9 and TRBJ2-5): DSGVTQTPKHLITATGQRVTLRCSPRSGDLSVYWYQQSLDQGLQFLIQYYNGEERAKGNILERFSAQQFPDLHSELNLSSLELGDSALYFCASSVGGTQETQYFGPGTRLLVL.

With regard to this clone: Other nucleotide sequences in the sample specify the same CDR3. The genes are TRBV2 and TRBJ2-4; D gene unclear. V gave up 8 bases and J gave up 0 bases, with 5 bases separating them. The CDR3 consists of 12 residues. The germline V gene has CDR1 SNHLY and CDR2 FYNNEI. In DNA, the CDR3 is TGTGCCAGCCGGTTAGCCAAAAACATTCAGTACTTC. Protein sequence: CASRLAKNIQYF. The full variable domain, completed using reference TRBV2 and TRBJ2-4, is EPEVTQTPSHQVTQMGQEVILRCVPISNHLYFYWYRQILGQKVEFLVSFYNNEISEKSEIFDDQFSVERPDGSNFTLKIRSTKLEDSAMYFCASRLAKNIQYFGAGTRLSVL.

This chain uses TRBV5-1 with TRBJ1-2; 9 positions match TRBD1. Germline values: CDR1 SGHRS, CDR2 YFSETQ. There are 14 residues in the CDR3. The V gene end was trimmed by 7 bases and the J gene end by 4 bases; junction bases not matched to a gene: 8. The CDR3 nucleotides read TGCGCCAGCGGTTCACCGGGACAGGGCTATGGCTACACCTTC. Protein sequence: CASGSPGQGYGYTF.

The V gene is TRBV5-6, the J gene TRBJ1-2, with TRBD1 matching 9 bases. The CDR3 is 16 residues long. V lost 0 bases and J lost 2; bases outside the gene matches: 5. Germline V gives CDR1 SGHDT, CDR2 YYEEEE. CDR3 sequence: CASSLVGTGSNYGYTF. The CDR3 nucleotides are TGTGCCAGCAGCTTGGTCGGGACAGGGTCAAACTATGGCTACACCTTC.

CDR3 loop: CASSSQPNEQFF. The CDR3 coding sequence is TGTGCCAGCAGTTCTCAGCCGAATGAGCAGTTCTTC. The V gene is TRBV6-5, the J gene TRBJ2-1; no firm D call. Between the trimmed V and J ends, which lost 4 bases and 7 bases, there was a span of 8 bases. CDR3 length: 12 amino acids. The V gene's germline CDR1 is MNHEY and CDR2 SVGAGI.

The rearrangement uses TRBV5-1 and TRBJ2-5; 15 nucleotides align to TRBD2. The J segment lost 6 bases and the V segment lost 0 bases, leaving 6 bases of the junction unmatched. The CDR3 sequence is 17 residues long. Germline V gives CDR1 SGHRS, CDR2 YFSETQ. The CDR3 nucleotides are TGCGCCAGCAGCTTGGGCGGACTAGCGGGGGGGCCGAAGACCCAGTACTTC. It specifies CASSLGGLAGGPKTQYF.

The chain recombines TRBV29-1 with TRBJ2-7; possible D gene TRBD1, 5 bases. The CDR3 runs 14 residues. V was pared by 4 bases and J by 3 bases, with 16 bases between. CDR1 is SQVTM and CDR2 is ANQGSEA in the germline V gene. The CDR3 coding sequence is TGCAGCGTTGCTGGACAAGGGAACCACTACGAGCAGTACTTC. It yields the protein CSVAGQGNHYEQYF.